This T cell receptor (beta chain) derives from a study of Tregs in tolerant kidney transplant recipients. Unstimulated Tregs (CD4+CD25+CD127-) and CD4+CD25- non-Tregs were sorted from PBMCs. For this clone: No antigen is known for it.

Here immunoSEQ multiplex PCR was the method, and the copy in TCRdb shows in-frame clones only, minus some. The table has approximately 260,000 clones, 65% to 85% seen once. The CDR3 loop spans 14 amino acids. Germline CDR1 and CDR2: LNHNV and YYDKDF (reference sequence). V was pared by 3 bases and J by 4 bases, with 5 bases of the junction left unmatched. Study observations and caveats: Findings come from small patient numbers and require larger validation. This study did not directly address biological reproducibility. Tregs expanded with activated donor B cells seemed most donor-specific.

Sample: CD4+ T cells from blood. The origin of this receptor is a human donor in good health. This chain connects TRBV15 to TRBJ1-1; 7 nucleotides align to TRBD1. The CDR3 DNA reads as TGTGCCACCAGCAGCGTCAGGGGGGGCACTGAAGCTTTCTTT. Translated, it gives CATSSVRGGTEAFF. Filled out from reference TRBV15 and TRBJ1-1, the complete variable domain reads DAMVIQNPRYQVTQFGKPVTLSCSQTLNHNVMYWYQQKSSQAPKLLFHYYDKDFNNEADTPDNFQSRRPNTSFCFLDIRSPGLGDTAMYLCATSSVRGGTEAFFGQGTRLTVV.